These 29 T cell receptor beta chains originate from one sample sequenced in a study of immune evolution from preneoplasia to lung adenocarcinoma. Libraries were prepared by immunoSEQ multiplex PCR; TCRdb keeps only in-frame clonotypes and omits some of them. The top ten clones hold 3% to 3.5% of a sample with thousands of clones, about four fifths of them seen once. The sequenced sample was FFPE lung adenocarcinoma in situ tissue. The receptors were sampled from an older donor with lung adenocarcinoma.

The rearrangement links TRBV29-1 to TRBJ1-3; D gene uncertain. There are 13 residues in the CDR3. Germline values: CDR1 SQVTM, CDR2 ANQGSEA. V was shortened by 4 bases and J by 2 bases, with 9 bases between the two germline ends. The DNA for the CDR3 is TGCAGCGTTGGGACTTCGGCTGGAAACACCATATATTTT. Translating gives CSVGTSAGNTIYF.

Worth noting for this clone: This may arise from a read error, as a much more abundant clone is one base away. This sample also contains other DNA sequences that code for the same CDR3. The chain uses TRBV9 and TRBJ1-1; a possible D gene is TRBD1 (6 bases). Germline lookup yields CDR1 SGDLS and CDR2 YYNGEE. CDR3 length: 14 amino acids. The CDR3 loop is CASSDGTKNTEAFF. For the CDR3, the DNA is TGTGCCAGCAGCGACGGGACAAAAAACACTGAAGCTTTTTTT.

CDR3 in DNA: TGTGCCAGCTCACCACCGACACTTCGGAACACTGAAGCTTTCTTT. Protein: CASSPPTLRNTEAFF. The genes are TRBV18 and TRBJ1-1, with no clear D. V shed 0 bases and J shed 1 base, with 9 bases lying between them. Per germline, CDR1 KGHSH and CDR2 LQKENI. The CDR3 loop spans 15 amino acids.

The chain uses TRBV11-2 and TRBJ1-1; no firm D call. Trimming pared 5 bases from V and 6 bases from J, leaving 13 bases between. Per the germline V gene, CDR1 is SGHAT and CDR2 is FQNNGV. CDR3 length: 13 residues. In DNA form, the CDR3 reads TGTGCCAGCAGCCCCGCCCCAGACGCTGAAGCTTTCTTT. It is translated as CASSPAPDAEAFF. Full variable domain (outside the CDR3, taken from reference TRBV11-2 and TRBJ1-1): EAGVAQSPRYKIIEKRQSVAFWCNPISGHATLYWYQQILGQGPKLLIQFQNNGVVDDSQLPKDRFSAERLKGVDSTLKIQPAKLEDSAVYLCASSPAPDAEAFFGQGTRLTVV.

V and J are TRBV6-5 and TRBJ1-2; no definite D call. The CDR3 covers 14 residues. V was clipped by 2 bases and J by 5 bases, with 12 bases between them. CDR1 MNHEY and CDR2 SVGAGI come from the germline V gene. The CDR3 region is CASSYRGTGYGYTF. DNA for the CDR3: TGTGCCAGCAGTTACCGGGGAACGGGGTATGGCTACACCTTC.

This rearrangement joins TRBV7-6 to TRBJ2-7; TRBD1 agrees at 7 bases. V was clipped by 5 bases and J by 3 bases; unmatched bases: 7. Germline loops: CDR1 SGHVS, CDR2 FNYEAQ. This CDR3 has 14 residues. This CDR3 is CASSHPDRLYEQYF. The CDR3 nucleotides are TGTGCCAGCAGCCATCCGGACAGGCTCTACGAGCAGTACTTC.

This clone was observed a handful of times. DNA for the CDR3: TGTGCCAGCAGCTACCAGACAGGGCTTGAGCAGTTCTTC. It is translated as CASSYQTGLEQFF. The J gene is TRBJ2-1, the V gene TRBV7-9; 7 bases match TRBD1. Per germline, CDR1 SEHNR and CDR2 FQNEAQ (reference sequence). Trimming took 4 bases from V and 9 from J; bases not matched to a gene: 6. The length of the CDR3 is 13 residues.

J is TRBJ2-7 and V is TRBV19, with unresolved D. Germline V gene sequence: CDR1 LNHDA, CDR2 SQIVND (reference sequence). The CDR3 runs 13 residues. Between the trimmed V and J ends, which lost 2 bases and 7 bases, there was a span of 12 bases. The CDR3 region is CASSILPDLEQYF. For the CDR3, the DNA is TGTGCCAGTAGTATACTCCCGGATCTTGAGCAGTACTTC.

This chain uses TRBV5-1 with TRBJ1-2; D gene ambiguous. Trimming pared 0 bases from V and 5 bases from J, leaving 5 bases between. This CDR3 region has 12 residues. CDR1 is SGHRS, CDR2 YFSETQ, per germline. The CDR3: CASSLGTYGYTF. The CDR3, as DNA: TGCGCCAGCAGCTTGGGGACGTATGGCTACACCTTC. The full variable domain, with the rest looked up from reference TRBV5-1 and TRBJ1-2, is KAGVTQTPRYLIKTRGQQVTLSCSPISGHRSVSWYQQTPGQGLQFLFEYFSETQRNKGNFPGRFSGRQFSNSRSEMNVSTLELGDSALYLCASSLGTYGYTFGSGTRLTVV.

The gene calls are TRBV9 and TRBJ2-1; TRBD2 matches 7 bases. The CDR3 covers 18 residues. The ends lost 4 bases at V and 8 bases at J; junction bases unmatched: 21. The germline V gene has CDR1 SGDLS and CDR2 YYNGEE. The DNA for the CDR3 is TGTGCCAGCAGCCCCCAAGGGACTACCCGTAGAAGGAGCCATGAGCAGTTCTTC. Its translation is CASSPQGTTRRRSHEQFF.

This clone occurred once. CDR3 in amino acids: CASSISSHRGGTNYGYTF. The CDR3 DNA follows: TGTGCCAGTAGTATAAGTTCGCACAGGGGAGGAACTAACTATGGCTACACCTTC. The chain employs TRBV19 and TRBJ1-2, with TRBD1 matching over 7 bases. In germline, CDR1 is LNHDA, CDR2 SQIVND (reference sequence). V was clipped by 2 bases and J by 0 bases; unmatched bases: 12. The CDR3 is 18 residues long.

The chain carries TRBV4-1 and TRBJ1-6, with 8 bases that match TRBD1. Germline CDR1 and CDR2: MGHRA and YSYEKL. This CDR3 is built from 16 residues. After removal of 0 bases from V and 8 bases from J, the junction contained 6 bases not matched to a gene. The CDR3 sequence is CASSQEDRVIDSPLHF. DNA of the CDR3: TGCGCCAGCAGCCAAGAGGACAGGGTAATTGATTCACCCCTCCACTTT.

V gene TRBV27 combines with J gene TRBJ2-3; 7 bases map to TRBD2. The CDR3 consists of 16 residues. With V trimmed by 7 bases and J by 6 bases, 16 bases remained unmatched. The V gene's germline CDR1 is MNHEY and CDR2 SMNVEV (reference sequence). This chain's CDR3 is CASIGRGLGQSDTQYF. The CDR3 DNA reads TGTGCCAGCATCGGGAGAGGACTAGGGCAATCCGATACGCAGTATTTT.

This clone was seen only once. The genes are TRBV15 and TRBJ2-6; D unresolved. V was cut by 2 bases and J by 0 bases, with 2 bases left in between. CDR3 size: 14 residues. Germline values: CDR1 LNHNV, CDR2 YYDKDF (reference sequence). DNA of the CDR3: TGTGCCACCAGCAGACGCTCTGGGGCCAACGTCCTGACTTTC. This encodes CATSRRSGANVLTF.

The chain recombines TRBV12-5 with TRBJ1-5, with a possible D match to TRBD1 (6 bases). Looked up from germline, CDR1 is LGHNT and CDR2 is FRNRAP. This CDR3 is 13 amino acids long. Deletions cut 6 bases from V and 7 bases from J, with 13 bases between. Here the CDR3 reads CASGLGGGQPQHF. The CDR3 DNA reads TGTGCTAGTGGCCTTGGGGGGGGCCAGCCCCAGCATTTT.

The chain combines TRBV7-9 with TRBJ2-7; D is undetermined. This CDR3 contains 11 residues. The germline gives CDR1 SEHNR, CDR2 FQNEAQ (reference sequence). With 7 bases removed from V and 5 bases from J, the gap between germline ends came to 9 bases. This CDR3 is CASTLGHEQYF. The DNA of the CDR3 is TGTGCCAGCACCCTCGGGCACGAGCAGTACTTC.

The rearrangement uses TRBV6-1 and TRBJ2-1; TRBD2 aligns across 11 bases. V was pared by 3 bases and J by 5 bases, with 15 bases of the junction left unmatched. The CDR3 totals 19 residues. The germline V gene has CDR1 MNHNS and CDR2 SASEGT. The CDR3 loop reads CASSDYGLAGGSIDNEQFF. The DNA of the CDR3 is TGTGCCAGCAGTGACTACGGGCTAGCGGGAGGTTCGATTGACAATGAGCAGTTCTTC.

The chain couples TRBV5-1 to TRBJ1-2; tentative D call: TRBD1 (5 bases). With 0 bases removed from V and 8 bases from J, the gap between germline ends came to 5 bases. The CDR3 is 11 amino acids. Germline CDR1 reads SGHRS; CDR2 reads YFSETQ. The CDR3 protein is CASSLEGGYTF. In nucleotides, the CDR3 is TGCGCCAGCAGCTTGGAGGGGGGCTACACCTTC.

As to this clone: One end of the junction does not line up with germline, which may come from a read error. Distinct nucleotide sequences in the sample also encode this CDR3. The chain recombines TRBV7-9 with TRBJ2-3, with a tentative D call TRBD2 (5 bases). Germline V lookup: CDR1 SEHNR, CDR2 FQNEAQ (reference sequence). This CDR3 is 13 amino acids long. The CDR3 bases are TGTGCCAGCAGCCTAGCAAGCACAGATACGCAGTATTTT. It encodes CASSLASTDTQYF.

The V call is TRBV7-9, the J call TRBJ1-1; TRBD1 is a possible D gene (5 bases). The CDR3 covers 14 residues. The V and J ends lost 5 bases and 7 bases respectively, with 17 bases between them. Germline lookup yields CDR1 SEHNR and CDR2 FQNEAQ (reference sequence). CDR3 DNA: TGTGCCAGCAGCGCCCCAGGGATCGAGGGTGAAGCTTTCTTT. Its protein is CASSAPGIEGEAFF.

DNA of the CDR3: TGTGCCAGCAGTGAAGGGGCAGGGCGGACCGGGGAGCTGTTTTTT. As protein: CASSEGAGRTGELFF. V is TRBV2 and J is TRBJ2-2, with D possibly matching TRBD1 (5 bases). The V and J ends lost 1 base and 5 bases respectively, with 11 bases between them. The CDR3 totals 15 residues. Germline V gene data show CDR1 as SNHLY and CDR2 as FYNNEI.

The chain is built from TRBV19 and TRBJ1-5; D call uncertain. The CDR3 contains 14 residues. In germline, CDR1 is LNHDA, CDR2 SQIVND (reference sequence). V was shortened by 3 bases and J by 5 bases, with 11 bases between the two germline ends. This chain's CDR3 is CASSMRPGYQPQHF. DNA of the CDR3: TGTGCCAGTAGTATGAGGCCAGGATATCAGCCCCAGCATTTT. Full variable domain (missing parts from reference TRBV19 and TRBJ1-5): DGGITQSPKYLFRKEGQNVTLSCEQNLNHDAMYWYRQDPGQGLRLIYYSQIVNDFQKGDIAEGYSVSREKKESFPLTVTSAQKNPTAFYLCASSMRPGYQPQHFGDGTRLSIL.

This sequence joins TRBV19 and TRBJ1-5, with a tentative D call TRBD1 (6 bases). This CDR3 comprises 13 residues. The V and J ends lost 6 bases and 7 bases respectively, with 13 bases between them. Germline CDR1 LNHDA, CDR2 SQIVND (reference sequence). CDR3 in amino acids: CASRTGLGQPQHF. The CDR3 DNA reads as TGTGCCAGTAGAACAGGGCTAGGACAGCCCCAGCATTTT.

The rearrangement links TRBV11-3 to TRBJ2-5; 9 positions agree with TRBD1. In germline, CDR1 is SGHNT, CDR2 YENEEA. This CDR3 has 13 residues. The V gene end was trimmed by 8 bases and the J gene end by 3 bases; junction bases not matched to a gene: 4. The CDR3 here is CASFRTGEETQYF. CDR3 nucleotide sequence: TGTGCCAGCTTCCGGACAGGGGAAGAGACCCAGTACTTC. Drawing the rest from reference TRBV11-3 and TRBJ2-5, the complete variable domain is EAGVVQSPRYKIIEKKQPVAFWCNPISGHNTLYWYLQNLGQGPELLIRYENEEAVDDSQLPKDRFSAERLKGVDSTLKIQPAELGDSAVYLCASFRTGEETQYFGPGTRLLVL.

The genes are TRBV6-1 and TRBJ2-7; TRBD2 aligns across 11 bases. This CDR3 region has 15 residues. The trim removed 6 bases at V and 3 bases at J, leaving 7 bases unmatched. Per germline, CDR1 MNHNS and CDR2 SASEGT. This CDR3 reads CASRMGTSGDYEQYF. The CDR3 nucleotides are TGTGCCAGCAGGATGGGGACTAGCGGAGACTACGAGCAGTACTTC.

The chain has TRBV5-6 and TRBJ1-4, with a tentative D call TRBD1 (6 bases). Germline loops: CDR1 SGHDT, CDR2 YYEEEE. The CDR3 extends over 15 amino acids. The V end lost 0 bases, the J end lost 6 bases, and 12 bases lay between the germline ends. CDR3 protein: CASSLEGRGDEKLFF. In DNA, the CDR3 is TGTGCCAGCAGCTTGGAGGGAAGGGGGGATGAAAAACTGTTTTTT.

The rearrangement uses TRBV28 and TRBJ2-5, with D tentatively TRBD2 (6 bases). CDR3 size: 13 residues. Germline V gives CDR1 MDHEN, CDR2 SYDVKM. Trimming left V 8 bases short and J 5 bases short, with 15 bases between. The CDR3 here is CASRTGSLETQYF. In DNA, the CDR3 is TGTGCCAGCCGAACCGGGAGTTTGGAGACCCAGTACTTC.

This sequence joins TRBV10-3 and TRBJ1-2; D gene ambiguous. CDR1 is ENHRY, CDR2 SYGVKD, per germline. The V and J ends lost 2 bases and 4 bases respectively, with 20 bases between them. This CDR3 comprises 17 residues. CDR3 nucleotides: TGTGCCATCAGTGAGCCCAATGAGGGCCCATATTCCTATGGCTACACCTTC. Translating it yields CAISEPNEGPYSYGYTF.

CDR3 amino acids: CASSLVGSGYNEQFF. CDR3 sequence (DNA): TGTGCCAGCAGCTTAGTGGGTAGCGGGTACAATGAGCAGTTCTTC. V gene TRBV7-2 combines with J gene TRBJ2-1; the match to TRBD2 covers 7 bases. The junction had 4 bases not matched to a gene; V was cut back by 1 base and J by 4 bases. The CDR3 loop spans 15 amino acids. Per germline, CDR1 SGHTA and CDR2 FQGNSA.